These 23 T cell receptor beta chains share one sample of origin, sequenced in a study of identical twins. TCRdb recomputed calls from the 5' RACE reads with MiXCR, one row per CDR3 protein. The data show 450,000 or so distinct CDR3 sequences, 14% seen once. This same sample was also taken into another study, of yellow fever vaccine responses in identical twins.

Material for sequencing was CD4+ T cells sorted from blood. Receptors originate from a woman younger than 30 in good health.

A few counts support this clonotype. The chain combines TRBV7-8 with TRBJ2-2; 12 bases agree with TRBD2. V lost 3 bases and J lost 7; bases outside the gene matches: 6. The CDR3 is made up of 16 amino acids. The germline V gene encodes CDR1 SGHVS and CDR2 FQNEAQ. The CDR3 reads CASSFRTSGTDGELFF. The CDR3 DNA reads as TGTGCCAGCAGCTTCCGGACTAGCGGGACGGACGGGGAGCTGTTTTTT.

The chain carries TRBV15 and TRBJ2-1; 10 bases are a match to TRBD2. CDR1 and CDR2 from the germline V gene are LNHNV and YYDKDF (reference sequence). The ends lost 1 base at V and 5 bases at J; junction bases unmatched: 8. The CDR3 has 17 residues. CDR3 residues: CATSRGLAGGSHNEQFF. CDR3 nucleotide sequence: TGTGCCACCAGCAGAGGCTTAGCGGGAGGTTCCCACAATGAGCAGTTCTTC. Combining the CDR3 with reference TRBV15 and TRBJ2-1 gives the whole variable domain DAMVIQNPRYQVTQFGKPVTLSCSQTLNHNVMYWYQQKSSQAPKLLFHYYDKDFNNEADTPDNFQSRRPNTSFCFLDIRSPGLGDTAMYLCATSRGLAGGSHNEQFFGPGTRLTVL.

V usage is TRBV20-1 and J usage is TRBJ2-5; D is possibly TRBD1 (6 bases). With 1 base removed from V and 1 base from J, the gap between germline ends came to 13 bases. This CDR3 is built from 15 residues. Germline V gene lookup returns CDR1 DFQATT and CDR2 SNEGSKA (reference sequence). The CDR3 loop reads CSARVSQGLQETQYF. The CDR3 region has the DNA TGCAGTGCTAGAGTCAGCCAGGGGCTCCAAGAGACCCAGTACTTC.

This clonotype was counted only a few times. V gene TRBV7-2 combines with J gene TRBJ1-5; maybe TRBD1 (5 bases). The V end lost 2 bases, the J end lost 2 bases, and 7 bases lay between the germline ends. There are 14 residues in the CDR3. Germline CDR1 SGHTA, CDR2 FQGNSA. CDR3 in amino acids: CASSLSTGNQPQHF. CDR3 coding DNA: TGTGCCAGCAGCTTATCGACAGGCAATCAGCCCCAGCATTTT.

The V call is TRBV28, the J call TRBJ2-1; 11 bases line up with TRBD2. The V gene end was trimmed by 4 bases and the J gene end by 10 bases; junction bases not matched to a gene: 9. Germline CDR1 MDHEN, CDR2 SYDVKM. The CDR3 has 15 amino acids. CDR3 in DNA: TGTGCCAGCAGTTCCTTAGCGGGAGGGACGGGGGAGCAGTTCTTC. Protein: CASSSLAGGTGEQFF.

This clonotype was counted a few times. The chain employs TRBV6-2 or TRBV6-3 and TRBJ2-2; 7 positions agree with TRBD1. The CDR3 loop spans 15 amino acids. Germline-derived CDR1 and CDR2 are MNHEY and SVGEGT. With 4 bases clipped from V and 2 bases from J, the junction kept 4 bases outside the gene matches. The CDR3 is CASSFRDSNTGELFF. DNA for the CDR3: TGTGCCAGCAGTTTTCGGGACAGCAACACCGGGGAGCTGTTTTTT.

DNA of the CDR3: TGCGCCAGCAGCTTGGGGGGCAGCCACGCACTGGATACGCAGTATTTT. Translation: CASSLGGSHALDTQYF. This chain uses TRBV5-1 with TRBJ2-3, with D tentatively TRBD1 (5 bases). V was cut by 0 bases and J by 6 bases, with 17 bases left in between. The CDR3 contains 16 residues. Germline V CDR1 and CDR2: SGHRS, YFSETQ.

Concerning this clonotype itself: One junction end does not reproduce the germline sequence, and a read error may be involved. The rearrangement joins TRBV6-1 to TRBJ1-1; 11 bases are a match to TRBD1. The germline V gene encodes CDR1 MNHNS and CDR2 SASEGT. The CDR3 contains 14 residues. The CDR3 bases are TGTGCCACCCGGGACAGGGGGGGTGGCACTAAAGCTTTCTTT. Protein sequence: CATRDRGGGTKAFF.

The V call is TRBV6-2 or TRBV6-3, the J call TRBJ2-7; no clear D gene. V was trimmed by 5 bases and J by 7 bases, leaving 9 bases between them. Germline V gene lookup returns CDR1 MNHEY and CDR2 SVGEGT. CDR3 length: 11 amino acids. CDR3 protein: CASSRQVEQYF. In DNA, the CDR3 is TGTGCCAGCAGTCGTCAGGTGGAGCAGTACTTC.

CDR3 region: CASSRVGGEQFF. The CDR3 nucleotides are TGTGCCAGCTCCCGCGTGGGGGGCGAGCAGTTCTTC. The chain recombines TRBV18 with TRBJ2-1; TRBD1 or TRBD2 may be the D gene (6 bases each). Germline V gene lookup returns CDR1 KGHSH and CDR2 LQKENI. Trimming removed 6 bases at V and 10 bases at J, with 13 bases between. The CDR3 consists of 12 residues.

This clonotype was seen more than once but under ten times. The rearrangement joins TRBV15 to TRBJ1-2, with D possibly being TRBD1 (5 bases). V was pared by 7 bases and J by 0 bases, with 15 bases between. The CDR3 length is 15 residues. Germline CDR1 LNHNV, CDR2 YYDKDF (reference sequence). The CDR3 region has the DNA TGTGCCACCAATAGTCTGGGGGAAGCTAACTATGGCTACACCTTC. It translates to CATNSLGEANYGYTF.

In this sample, this clonotype turned up a few times. V and J are TRBV5-1 and TRBJ2-1, with TRBD2 identical over 7 bases. The CDR3 extends over 16 amino acids. Germline CDR1 SGHRS, CDR2 YFSETQ. V gave up 2 bases and J gave up 6 bases; unmatched junction bases: 11. CDR3 sequence: CASSFAPGRASNEQFF. In DNA, the CDR3 is TGCGCCAGCAGCTTTGCGCCGGGGAGGGCCTCCAATGAGCAGTTCTTC.

J is TRBJ2-7 and V is TRBV12-3 or TRBV12-4, with 11 positions matching TRBD2. The V gene end was trimmed by 4 bases and the J gene end by 3 bases; junction bases not matched to a gene: 8. The CDR3 length is 16 residues. The CDR3 sequence is CASSSRLAGSHYEQYF. Written as DNA, the CDR3 is TGTGCCAGCAGTTCAAGACTAGCGGGGAGCCACTACGAGCAGTACTTC.

This clonotype was detected a few times. The chain carries TRBV20-1 and TRBJ2-3; TRBD2 matches at 10 bases. Germline V CDR1 and CDR2: DFQATT, SNEGSKA (reference sequence). This CDR3 comprises 13 residues. The CDR3 sequence is CRPAGGITDTQYF. The CDR3 DNA is TGCAGGCCAGCGGGAGGGATCACAGATACGCAGTATTTT.

This clonotype was counted only a few times. At one end the junction does not follow the germline gene, possibly because of a read error. The CDR3 DNA follows: TGCAGTGCTAGGGCTTCGGCTGAAGAGATCTTC. As protein: CSARASAEEIF. V gene TRBV20-1 combines with J gene TRBJ2-1; no clear D. The CDR3 contains 11 residues. Germline CDR1 DFQATT, CDR2 SNEGSKA (reference sequence).

This clonotype has a handful of counts. The chain employs TRBV4-2 and TRBJ1-5, with 8 bases aligning to TRBD1. The V gene's germline CDR1 is LGHNA and CDR2 YNFKEQ. Germline trimming cut 3 bases from V and 6 bases from J; bases unmatched to any gene: 4. This CDR3 has 14 amino acids. In DNA form, the CDR3 reads TGTGCCAGCAGCCAGGACAGGGTTGTTCAGCCCCAGCATTTT. Translation: CASSQDRVVQPQHF.

The chain joins TRBV29-1 to TRBJ2-5; 7 bases are a match to TRBD2. Germline V gene sequence: CDR1 SQVTM, CDR2 ANQGSEA. This CDR3 contains 12 residues. The trim removed 7 bases at V and 5 bases at J, leaving 7 bases unmatched. The CDR3 DNA is TGCAGCGGTATCCGGGGGGTCGAGACCCAGTACTTC. It encodes CSGIRGVETQYF. Full variable domain (rest looked up from reference TRBV29-1 and TRBJ2-5): SAVISQKPSRDICQRGTSLTIQCQVDSQVTMMFWYRQQPGQSLTLIATANQGSEATYESGFVIDKFPISRPNLTFSTLTVSNMSPEDSSIYLCSGIRGVETQYFGPGTRLLVL.

This clonotype was seen more than once but under ten times. The V and J genes are TRBV5-1 and TRBJ2-1; D is undetermined. V was shortened by 0 bases and J by 4 bases, with 14 bases between the two germline ends. Germline-derived CDR1 and CDR2 are SGHRS and YFSETQ. The CDR3 runs 16 residues. The CDR3 nucleotides read TGCGCCAGCAGCTTGGTCCCCGAACCCCCGTACAATGAGCAGTTCTTC. This encodes CASSLVPEPPYNEQFF.

V and J are TRBV25-1 and TRBJ2-1; 10 nucleotides agree with TRBD2. Trimming took 8 bases from V and 3 from J; bases not matched to a gene: 7. The CDR3 length is 15 residues. The germline CDR1 and CDR2 sequences are MGHDK and SYGVNS. CDR3 loop: CASQALAGVYNEQFF. In DNA, the CDR3 is TGTGCCAGCCAAGCTCTAGCGGGAGTCTACAATGAGCAGTTCTTC.

This chain connects TRBV9 to TRBJ1-1, with 7 bases lining up with TRBD1. After removal of 4 bases from V and 5 bases from J, the junction contained 5 bases not matched to a gene. The germline V gene has CDR1 SGDLS and CDR2 YYNGEE. The CDR3 consists of 13 residues. In nucleotides, the CDR3 is TGTGCCAGCAGCCCGACAGGGAGTACTGAAGCTTTCTTT. It codes for CASSPTGSTEAFF.

This clonotype came up a few times. This sequence joins TRBV5-6 and TRBJ2-4, with 8 bases aligning to TRBD1. The CDR3 contains 15 residues. After removal of 7 bases from V and 0 bases from J, the junction contained 6 bases not matched to a gene. Germline lookup yields CDR1 SGHDT and CDR2 YYEEEE. The CDR3 DNA follows: TGTGCCAGCGGGGGGACAGGCCTAGCCAAAAACATTCAGTACTTC. This translates into CASGGTGLAKNIQYF.

J is TRBJ1-4 and V is TRBV24-1; D remains unclear. Per the germline V gene, CDR1 is KGHDR and CDR2 is SFDVKD. Trimming left V 10 bases short and J 3 bases short, with 11 bases between. The CDR3 has 13 amino acids. The CDR3 loop is CATCKDANEKLFF. CDR3 sequence (DNA): TGTGCCACGTGTAAAGACGCTAATGAAAAACTGTTTTTT.

The V and J genes are TRBV25-1 and TRBJ2-5; no clear D gene. V was trimmed by 3 bases and J by 0 bases, leaving 11 bases between them. The CDR3 extends over 15 amino acids. Germline CDR1 and CDR2: MGHDK and SYGVNS. The CDR3 sequence is CASSDYQWYQETQYF. The CDR3, as DNA: TGTGCCAGCAGTGACTACCAATGGTACCAAGAGACCCAGTACTTC.